A selection of T cell receptor beta chains follows, all from one sample in a study of cytomegalovirus exposure and HLA in healthy donors. TCRdb keeps only in-frame clones here, not all; method: immunoSEQ multiplex PCR. The sample shows some 94,000 clones, roughly 69% of them seen only once. Source material: PBMCs. The receptors come from a man aged 50-60 years in good health and CMV-seronegative. CDR3s leave out the opening cysteine and the closing phenylalanine or tryptophan. D genes are given only for firm matches. Expanded clones are given a class, and other clones once, few, many or no size at all.

TRBJ1-5,-,TRBV9,-,ASSVDGFQPQH
TRBJ1-5,-,TRBV4-3,TRBD1,ASSQDIQGLGQH
TRBJ1-2,-,TRBV5-1,-,ASSLEGRGVDGYT
TRBJ2-2,-,TRBV4-3,TRBD2,ASSQDVSGGLYTGELF
TRBJ1-1,-,TRBV10-3,-,AISPGGMNTEAF
TRBJ1-1,-,TRBV7-8,-,ASSPLAGNTEAF
TRBJ2-4,few,TRBV7-9,TRBD1,ASSPGQGHSTKNIQY
TRBJ1-1,-,TRBV30,-,AWSDGTEAF
TRBJ1-2,few,TRBV4-2,TRBD1,ASSQHEGARGYT
TRBJ2-1,-,TRBV5-1,-,ASSLGGAYNEQF
TRBJ1-2,once,TRBV2,-,ASLTTGSRGYT
TRBJ2-4,-,TRBV5-1,-,ASSYLGGLDIQY
TRBJ2-5,-,TRBV29-1,-,SSSYRAKRTQY
TRBJ2-2,once,TRBV7-2,-,ASSLGVPRFTGELF
TRBJ1-2,-,TRBV5-1,TRBD1,ASSWGQGNYGYT
TRBJ2-7,few,TRBV4-3,-,ASSYGQPTYEQY
TRBJ2-5,-,TRBV6-1,TRBD2,ASSDGGAGETQY
TRBJ1-1,-,TRBV11-3,-,ASSFKPGHKLMNTEAF
TRBJ2-3,once,TRBV6-4,TRBD1,ASSDRGHRTDTQY
TRBJ1-2,few,TRBV30,-,ALSRPVNYGYT
TRBJ2-5,-,TRBV11-2,-,ASSREPVAWETQY
TRBJ1-1,-,TRBV5-1,TRBD1,ASSTGQAFDTEAF
TRBJ2-3,once,TRBV7-8,-,ASSLAPGLDTQY
TRBJ2-3,few,TRBV11-2,TRBD2,ASSLLTSGGFTTQY
TRBJ2-5,once,TRBV9,-,ASSQGSAQETQY
TRBJ2-5,-,TRBV2,-,ASMPSDEETQY
TRBJ2-3,-,TRBV5-6,-,ASSSWTGTMVNTQY
TRBJ1-5,-,TRBV30,TRBD1,AWSETGQGIKPQH
TRBJ1-2,few,TRBV9,-,ASSPTVSQGYGYT
TRBJ1-5,-,TRBV9,-,ASSVGSRDQPQH
TRBJ2-5,-,TRBV12-5,TRBD1,ASGLWDRVETQY
TRBJ2-6,-,TRBV19,-,ASSTSSAGANVLT
TRBJ2-1,-,TRBV5-1,-,ASSSGLSSYNEQF
TRBJ2-1,-,TRBV4-2,-,ASSQNEGSVGYNEQF
TRBJ2-5,-,TRBV6-5,TRBD1,ASRRGQGAWETQY
TRBJ1-2,-,TRBV29-1,TRBD1,SVLGRLWGQGANYGYT
TRBJ2-3,-,TRBV7-3,-,ASSPFQRGTDTQY
TRBJ2-5,-,TRBV7-9,-,ASSLAAGGTQY
TRBJ1-2,-,TRBV9,-,ASSVGAGYGYT
TRBJ1-5,-,TRBV29-1,TRBD1,SGQTGANQPQH
TRBJ2-1,-,TRBV15,TRBD2,ATSRVPGTSDEQF
TRBJ2-3,once,TRBV6-1,TRBD2,AGALAGFTDTQY